Shown below are 8 T cell receptor beta chains from a single sample sequenced in a study of cytomegalovirus exposure and HLA in healthy donors. The study ran its PCR with 60 Vbeta and 13 Jbeta primers. Clones were read by immunoSEQ multiplex PCR, and TCRdb kept only the in-frame ones, dropping some. The data show around 100,000 clones, with more than 65% seen just once and 10% held by the top ten. Input material: PBMCs. All receptors come from a woman aged 18-30 years in good health and CMV-seropositive.

The chain uses TRBV11-3 and TRBJ2-5, with TRBD2 matching over 11 bases. The CDR3 runs to 15 residues. From germline, CDR1 is SGHNT and CDR2 YENEEA. V trimming: 5 bases; J trimming: 1 base; junction bases outside the gene matches: 3. CDR3: CASSLSGGGQETQYF. CDR3 nucleotide sequence: TGTGCCAGCAGCCTTAGCGGGGGGGGCCAAGAGACCCAGTACTTC.

The chain combines TRBV7-9 with TRBJ1-1, with D possibly TRBD1 on 6 matching bases. The CDR3 extends over 15 amino acids. Germline V gives CDR1 SEHNR, CDR2 FQNEAQ (reference sequence). Trimming pared 6 bases from V and 8 bases from J, leaving 22 bases between. In DNA, the CDR3 is TGTGCCAGCAGTCATCAAAACAGGGTGTCCTTGGAAGCTTTCTTT. This translates into CASSHQNRVSLEAFF.

This clone was detected a few times. V gene TRBV7-9 combines with J gene TRBJ1-3, with a weak D call TRBD1 (6 bases). The ends were cut back, 5 bases at V and 0 bases at J, with 14 bases in the middle. CDR3 length: 16 amino acids. CDR1 is SEHNR and CDR2 is FQNEAQ in the germline V gene (reference sequence). The CDR3 bases are TGTGCCAGCAGCCTCCAGGTGACAGGCTCTGGAAACACCATATATTTT. This translates into CASSLQVTGSGNTIYF.

The rearrangement links TRBV4-1 to TRBJ2-7; a weak D match, TRBD1 (5 bases). Per germline, CDR1 MGHRA and CDR2 YSYEKL. The CDR3 length is 15 residues. Trimming shortened V by 6 bases and J by 1 base, and 16 bases separated the two germline ends. The CDR3 sequence is CASSISQAPSYEQYF. The CDR3 DNA reads as TGCGCCAGCAGTATTTCACAGGCCCCGTCCTACGAGCAGTACTTC.

This CDR3 reads CASSQTYRGTRSSYEQYF. DNA for the CDR3: TGTGCCAGCAGTCAGACCTACCGCGGGACTAGGAGCTCCTACGAGCAGTACTTC. The chain carries TRBV2 and TRBJ2-7; 8 nucleotides line up with TRBD2. The CDR3 is 18 amino acids. Germline V gives CDR1 SNHLY, CDR2 FYNNEI. J lost 0 bases, V lost 5 bases, and 15 bases had no gene match.

This sequence joins TRBV5-1 and TRBJ2-1, with TRBD1 identical over 9 bases. Germline assignment: CDR1 SGHRS and CDR2 YFSETQ. V lost 4 bases to trimming and J lost 8 bases; unmatched junction nucleotides: 10. The CDR3 totals 15 residues. The CDR3 region is CASSARTGVYDEQFF. DNA for the CDR3: TGCGCCAGCAGCGCCAGGACAGGGGTGTATGATGAGCAGTTCTTC.

The CDR3 spells CAISPADGGRNEKLFF. DNA of the CDR3: TGTGCCATCAGTCCAGCGGACGGGGGACGGAATGAAAAACTGTTTTTT. The chain combines TRBV10-3 with TRBJ1-4, with a tentative D call TRBD1 (5 bases). CDR3 size: 16 residues. V dropped 5 bases and J dropped 5 bases, with 18 bases sitting between them. The germline gives CDR1 ENHRY, CDR2 SYGVKD.

The chain is built from TRBV12-5 and TRBJ1-5; 7 bases fit TRBD1. The ends lost 2 bases at V and 2 bases at J; junction bases unmatched: 18. Germline CDR1 is LGHNT and CDR2 is FRNRAP. This CDR3 is built from 20 residues. The CDR3 protein is CASGLSSTGIGLRGNQPQHF. Here the CDR3 DNA reads TGTGCTAGTGGTTTGTCCTCGACAGGGATTGGCCTCAGGGGCAATCAGCCCCAGCATTTT.